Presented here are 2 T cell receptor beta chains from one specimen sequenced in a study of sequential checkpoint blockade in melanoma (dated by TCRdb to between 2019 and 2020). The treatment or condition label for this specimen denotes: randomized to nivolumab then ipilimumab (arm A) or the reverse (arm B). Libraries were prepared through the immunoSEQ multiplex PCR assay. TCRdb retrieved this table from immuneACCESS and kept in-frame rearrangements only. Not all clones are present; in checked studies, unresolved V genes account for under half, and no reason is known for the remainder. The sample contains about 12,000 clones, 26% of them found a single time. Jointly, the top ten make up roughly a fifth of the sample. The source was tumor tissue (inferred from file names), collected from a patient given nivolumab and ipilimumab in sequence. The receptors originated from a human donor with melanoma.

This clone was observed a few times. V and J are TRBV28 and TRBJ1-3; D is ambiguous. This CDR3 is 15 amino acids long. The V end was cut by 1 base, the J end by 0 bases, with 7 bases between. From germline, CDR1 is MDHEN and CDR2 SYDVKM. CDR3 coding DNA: TGTGCCAGCAGTTTATTAGTCGCCTCTGGAAACACCATATATTTT. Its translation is CASSLLVASGNTIYF. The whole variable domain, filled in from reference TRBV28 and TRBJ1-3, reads DVKVTQSSRYLVKRTGEKVFLECVQDMDHENMFWYRQDPGLGLRLIYFSYDVKMKEKGDIPEGYSVSREKKERFSLILESASTNQTSMYLCASSLLVASGNTIYFGEGSWLTVV.

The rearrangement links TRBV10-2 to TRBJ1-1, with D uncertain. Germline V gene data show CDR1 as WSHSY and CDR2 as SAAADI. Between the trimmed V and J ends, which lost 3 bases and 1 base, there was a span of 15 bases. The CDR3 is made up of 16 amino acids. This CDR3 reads CASSDHPKIPNTEAFF. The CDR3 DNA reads TGCGCCAGCAGTGATCACCCAAAAATACCGAACACTGAAGCTTTCTTT.